Listed below are T cell receptor beta chains from one sample, sequenced in a study of cytomegalovirus exposure and HLA in healthy donors. Some clones are missing from TCRdb's copy, which holds only in-frame ones; the method was immunoSEQ multiplex PCR. The sample lists some 200,000 clones; 75% to 90% were seen once. The sequenced material came from PBMCs. These receptors all come from a woman between 50 and 59 years old in good health and CMV-seropositive. CDR3s include the opening cysteine and the closing phenylalanine or tryptophan. D genes are given only for firm matches. The size entry is marked missing in some rows and otherwise reads once, few, many or a size class.

d_call j_call clone_size v_call cdr3_aa cdr3_nt
TRBD1 TRBJ1-4 - TRBV28 CASSRPDRANEKLFF TGTGCCAGCAGCCGACCGGACAGGGCTAATGAAAAACTGTTTTTT
TRBD1 TRBJ2-1 - TRBV6-5 CASSYMGQGSYNEQFF TGTGCCAGCAGTTATATGGGACAGGGGTCCTACAATGAGCAGTTCTTC
TRBD1 TRBJ2-5 - TRBV5-1 CASSLTGEETQYF TGCGCCAGCAGCTTAACAGGGGAAGAGACCCAGTACTTC
- TRBJ1-5 - TRBV6-5 CASSRGVRDQPQHF TGTGCCAGCAGCCGGGGTGTCCGGGATCAGCCCCAGCATTTT
- TRBJ1-2 - TRBV6-1 CATSTGPSYGYTF TGTGCCACCTCGACAGGCCCTAGCTATGGCTACACCTTC
TRBD2 TRBJ2-5 - TRBV28 CASSWQRTSGGTRLAQYF TGTGCCAGCAGTTGGCAAAGGACTAGCGGGGGGACTCGTTTGGCCCAGTACTTC
- TRBJ1-5 - TRBV11-2 CASSPGLQGQPQHF TGTGCCAGCAGCCCTGGATTACAGGGACAGCCCCAGCATTTT
- TRBJ1-1 few TRBV9 CASSVGSGPTEAFF TGTGCCAGCAGCGTAGGGTCAGGTCCAACTGAAGCTTTCTTT
- TRBJ1-5 - TRBV6-1 CASRGVDQPQHF TGTGCCAGCAGAGGGGTGGACCAGCCCCAGCATTTT
TRBD1 TRBJ2-7 - TRBV6-6 CASSEDRGSYEQYF TGTGCCAGCAGTGAGGACAGGGGCTCCTACGAGCAGTACTTC
TRBD1 TRBJ1-6 - TRBV7-9 CASSLVTGTGGNSPLHF TGTGCCAGCAGCTTAGTGACCGGGACAGGGGGGAATTCACCCCTCCACTTT
- TRBJ2-3 - TRBV15 CATSRSGTNLLADTQYF TGTGCCACCAGCAGAAGTGGGACAAACCTACTAGCAGATACGCAGTATTTT
- TRBJ1-2 - TRBV9 CASSATGAFYGYTF TGTGCCAGCAGCGCGACAGGAGCCTTCTATGGCTACACCTTC
- TRBJ2-7 - TRBV18 CASSPREGTYEQYF TGTGCCAGCTCACCCAGGGAAGGAACCTACGAGCAGTACTTC
TRBD1 TRBJ1-6 - TRBV7-6 CASTAGTENSPLHF TGTGCCAGCACCGCCGGGACAGAAAATTCACCCCTCCACTTT
TRBD2 TRBJ2-5 - TRBV11-2 CASSLTSGGRQTQYF TGTGCCAGCAGCTTGACTAGCGGGGGAAGGCAGACCCAGTACTTC
- TRBJ1-1 - TRBV7-9 CASSWEGVNTEAFF TGTGCCAGCAGCTGGGAGGGCGTGAACACTGAAGCTTTCTTT
- TRBJ2-7 once TRBV4-3 CASSQDQLAYEQYF TGCGCCAGCAGCCAAGATCAACTAGCCTACGAGCAGTACTTC
- TRBJ2-5 - TRBV4-2 CASSPATTQETQYF TGTGCCAGCAGCCCAGCGACTACTCAGGAGACCCAGTACTTC
- TRBJ1-2 - TRBV2 CASSREPFYGYTF TGTGCCAGCAGTAGAGAACCGTTCTATGGCTACACCTTC
- TRBJ1-2 - TRBV19 CASSRRETSYGYTF TGTGCCAGTAGTAGGAGGGAGACCTCCTATGGCTACACCTTC